These 10 T cell receptor beta chains were all obtained from the same sample, sequenced in a study of T cell changes during pregnancy in multiple sclerosis. The method was immunoSEQ multiplex PCR; TCRdb's version includes in-frame clones alone and lacks a portion of them. Of about 60,000 clones listed, 75% to 95% are singletons. Here the sequenced sample was CD4+ T cells from peripheral blood mononuclear cells, taken after pregnancy. These receptors were taken from a female donor in good health, enrolled as a control in a pregnancy study.

This chain joins TRBV2 and TRBJ2-5, with 9 bases fitting TRBD1. The J call may be incorrect, as the DNA end agrees better with TRBJ2-7. CDR1 and CDR2 from the germline V gene are SNHLY and FYNNEI. The length of the CDR3 is 14 residues. The CDR3 DNA reads as TGTGCCAGCAGCACCGGGACAGGGTCCTACGAGCAGTACTTC. Encoded protein: CASSTGTGSYEQYF.

This sequence joins TRBV6-6 and TRBJ2-7; a weak D match, TRBD1 (6 bases). The length of the CDR3 is 12 residues. Trimming took 6 bases from V and 6 from J, leaving 12 bases between them. Germline CDR1 is MNHNY and CDR2 is SVGAGI (reference sequence). This CDR3 reads CASSPIGGEQYF. The CDR3 DNA is TGTGCCAGCAGCCCCATAGGGGGCGAGCAGTACTTC.

The chain recombines TRBV10-3 with TRBJ1-5; D is unclear. The CDR3 length is 13 residues. Trimming pared 6 bases from V and 7 bases from J, leaving 13 bases between. The germline CDR1 and CDR2 sequences are ENHRY and SYGVKD. As DNA, the CDR3 is TGTGCCATCAGCGGAGTCAGTGGCCAGCCCCAGCATTTT. This sequence encodes CAISGVSGQPQHF.

The genes are TRBV18 and TRBJ1-2; TRBD1 matches at 10 bases. The germline CDR1 and CDR2 sequences are KGHSH and LQKENI. The CDR3 covers 18 residues. V lost 1 base to trimming and J lost 1 base; unmatched junction nucleotides: 9. This chain's CDR3 is CASSPRGDRGRINYGYTF. As DNA, the CDR3 is TGTGCCAGCTCACCACGGGGAGACAGGGGGCGTATTAACTATGGCTACACCTTC.

The rearrangement uses TRBV6-5 and TRBJ2-1; weak D call: TRBD2 (6 bases). Trimming left V 2 bases short and J 0 bases short, with 8 bases between. CDR3 length equals 15 residues. CDR1 MNHEY and CDR2 SVGAGI come from the germline V gene. CDR3 DNA: TGTGCCAGCAGTTACGGGGGGAGCTCCTACAATGAGCAGTTCTTC. Protein: CASSYGGSSYNEQFF.

The chain couples TRBV25-1 to TRBJ2-2, with TRBD1 identical over 10 bases. The CDR3 extends over 15 amino acids. The J segment lost 6 bases and the V segment lost 7 bases, leaving 8 bases of the junction unmatched. Germline V gives CDR1 MGHDK, CDR2 SYGVNS. The DNA of the CDR3 is TGTGCCAGCAACTCCGGGACAGGGGTCGCCGGGGAGCTGTTTTTT. It encodes CASNSGTGVAGELFF.

The gene calls are TRBV5-1 and TRBJ2-4; D gene ambiguous. V dropped 3 bases and J dropped 9 bases, with 19 bases sitting between them. Germline lookup yields CDR1 SGHRS and CDR2 YFSETQ. The CDR3 spans 15 residues. The CDR3: CASSSLVEGGGIQYF. CDR3 DNA sequence: TGCGCCAGCAGCTCCCTCGTGGAAGGCGGTGGCATTCAGTACTTC.

This clone was detected a few times. Germline and junction disagree at one end, which may indicate a read error. The chain uses TRBV7-7 and TRBJ2-1; D is unclear. Germline lookup yields CDR1 SSHAT and CDR2 FNYEAQ (reference sequence). This CDR3 is 15 amino acids long. CDR3 residues: CASSLTASSYNEQFF. Here the CDR3 DNA reads TGTGCTAGCAGCCTAACCGCGAGCTCCTACAATGAGCAGTTCTTC.

Points on this clone: The junction does not match germline at one end; this may be a read error. This chain connects TRBV2 to TRBJ2-7, with D possibly being TRBD2 (6 bases). This CDR3 is built from 12 residues. CDR1 and CDR2 (germline): SNHLY, FYNNEI. The chain's CDR3 is CASSERYRDSKF. CDR3 in DNA: TGTGCCAGCAGTGAAAGGTATCGGGACTCGAAATTC. Looking up the rest from reference TRBV2 and TRBJ2-7 gives the full variable domain: EPEVTQTPSHQVTQMGQEVILRCVPISNHLYFYWYRQILGQKVEFLVSFYNNEISEKSEIFDDQFSVERPDGSNFTLKIRSTKLEDSAMYFCASSERYRDSKFGPGTRLTVT.

CDR3 bases: TGTGCCAGCAGTGACTCACCAGAAGAAGAGGCTAACTATGGCTACACCTTC. Protein: CASSDSPEEEANYGYTF. The chain employs TRBV6-4 and TRBJ1-2; D is undetermined. Trimming cost V 0 bases and J 0 bases, with 14 bases left between them. In germline, CDR1 is MRHNA, CDR2 SNTAGT. This CDR3 contains 17 residues.